One and the same sample provided the 15 T cell receptor beta chains below, sequenced in a study of T cell responses to AZD1222 COVID-19 vaccine. Generated by immunoSEQ multiplex PCR, the TCRdb table keeps only in-frame clones and is missing some. The sample consists of 110,000 to 150,000 clones, roughly 89% of them appearing once. The sample here was peripheral blood, taken on day 0 of AZD1222 vaccination. The receptors were sampled from an adult in good health.

J is TRBJ2-7 and V is TRBV7-9, with TRBD2 identical over 13 bases. V was clipped by 4 bases and J by 4 bases; unmatched bases: 1. Germline V gives CDR1 SEHNR, CDR2 FQNEAQ (reference sequence). There are 14 residues in the CDR3. CDR3 in DNA: TGTGCCAGCAGCTGGACTAGCGGGAGATACGAGCAGTACTTC. Translation: CASSWTSGRYEQYF.

The chain employs TRBV5-1 and TRBJ2-7; 9 bases map to TRBD2. J lost 3 bases, V lost 1 base, and 5 bases had no gene match. The CDR3 loop spans 15 amino acids. From germline, CDR1 is SGHRS and CDR2 YFSETQ. The CDR3 protein is CASSLIAGAFYEQYF. The CDR3 DNA reads as TGCGCCAGCAGCTTGATAGCGGGAGCCTTCTACGAGCAGTACTTC.

The DNA of the CDR3 is TGTGCCAGCAGCCTTCGTACGGCCCCCAGCTCTGGGGCCAACGTCCTGACTTTC. This translates into CASSLRTAPSSGANVLTF. The chain has TRBV9 and TRBJ2-6, with no clear D. The CDR3 has 18 residues. CDR1 SGDLS and CDR2 YYNGEE come from the germline V gene. V shed 4 bases and J shed 0 bases, with 17 bases lying between them.

This clone is a singleton in its sample. The chain employs TRBV5-5 and TRBJ1-2, with TRBD1 identical over 9 bases. Germline assignment: CDR1 SGHKS and CDR2 YYEKEE (reference sequence). This CDR3 is 17 amino acids long. The junction had 13 bases not matched to a gene; V was cut back by 5 bases and J by 2 bases. Here the CDR3 reads CASRFRDRVELNYGYTF. CDR3 sequence (DNA): TGTGCCAGCAGGTTCCGGGACAGGGTAGAACTGAACTATGGCTACACCTTC.

This chain links TRBV19 with TRBJ2-1; 11 bases are shared with TRBD2. Germline trimming cut 6 bases from V and 7 bases from J; bases unmatched to any gene: 8. Germline V CDR1 and CDR2: LNHDA, SQIVND (reference sequence). The CDR3 contains 15 residues. CDR3: CASSSLLAGENEQFF. The CDR3 region has the DNA TGTGCCAGTAGCTCCTTACTAGCGGGAGAAAATGAGCAGTTCTTC.

The gene calls are TRBV3-1 (or the pseudogene TRBV3-2) and TRBJ2-1; 11 bases agree with TRBD2. The CDR3 has 17 residues. Trimming removed 4 bases from V and 2 bases from J; junction bases left unmatched: 7. Per the germline V gene, CDR1 is LGHDT and CDR2 is YNNKEL (reference sequence). The CDR3 nucleotides read TGTGCCAGCAGCCCCCTCTTACTAGCGGGAGCCTACAATGAGCAGTTCTTC. It is translated as CASSPLLLAGAYNEQFF.

The V call is TRBV10-1, the J call TRBJ2-7; D is unclear. The CDR3 sequence is 13 residues long. Per the germline V gene, CDR1 is WNHNN and CDR2 is SYGVQD (reference sequence). V gave up 3 bases and J gave up 3 bases, with 9 bases separating them. The chain's CDR3 is CASSEGPLYEQYF. The DNA for the CDR3 is TGCGCCAGCAGTGAAGGGCCCCTCTACGAGCAGTACTTC.

This clone came up once. The chain carries TRBV7-9 and TRBJ2-2; D is unclear. There are 16 residues in the CDR3. Germline V CDR1 and CDR2: SEHNR, FQNEAQ (reference sequence). Trimming cost V 5 bases and J 11 bases, with 24 bases left between them. CDR3 sequence reads: CASSPLGFHPGTELFF. As DNA, the CDR3 is TGTGCCAGCAGCCCCTTAGGGTTCCACCCTGGTACTGAGCTGTTTTTT.

The V call is TRBV5-4, the J call TRBJ1-6; maybe TRBD1 (6 bases). This CDR3 has 16 residues. Germline assignment: CDR1 SGHNT and CDR2 YYREEE (reference sequence). V dropped 5 bases and J dropped 7 bases, with 19 bases sitting between them. The chain's CDR3 is CASRPDGVGGNSPLHF. The CDR3 nucleotides read TGTGCCAGCAGGCCGGACGGGGTAGGGGGGAATTCACCCCTCCACTTT.

This chain joins TRBV10-2 and TRBJ2-1; D may be TRBD2 (6 bases). The CDR3 covers 16 residues. The germline V gene has CDR1 WSHSY and CDR2 SAAADI. V lost 1 base, J lost 0 bases, and 10 bases lay in between. The CDR3 region is CASSEWRDYSYNEQFF. The CDR3, as DNA: TGCGCCAGCAGTGAGTGGAGGGATTACTCCTACAATGAGCAGTTCTTC.

The rearrangement links TRBV5-1 to TRBJ2-3; 13 bases fit TRBD2. J gave up 1 base and V 7 bases, and 6 bases lay outside the gene matches. The CDR3 loop spans 16 amino acids. CDR1 is SGHRS and CDR2 is YFSETQ in the germline V gene. CDR3 residues: CASFLGLAGGTDTQYF. Here the CDR3 DNA reads TGCGCCAGCTTCTTAGGACTAGCGGGAGGCACAGATACGCAGTATTTT.

V is TRBV6-5 and J is TRBJ1-2; D is perhaps TRBD1 (5 bases). CDR1 is MNHEY and CDR2 is SVGAGI in the germline V gene. The V end lost 6 bases, the J end lost 14 bases, and 28 bases lay between the germline ends. The CDR3 runs 15 residues. CDR3 DNA sequence: TGTGCCAGCAGACCGAACCGGGACGGAGGACGCTCGGGAACCTTC. Translating gives CASRPNRDGGRSGTF.

The chain joins TRBV10-3 to TRBJ1-1; D remains ambiguous. The CDR3 is 13 residues long. V was pared by 2 bases and J by 2 bases, with 6 bases between. CDR1 and CDR2 from the germline V gene are ENHRY and SYGVKD. The CDR3 DNA follows: TGTGCCATCAGTGAGACCGGTAACACTGAAGCTTTCTTT. Its translation is CAISETGNTEAFF.

The chain couples TRBV2 to TRBJ2-1, with unresolved D. V dropped 4 bases and J dropped 4 bases, with 5 bases sitting between them. Germline lookup yields CDR1 SNHLY and CDR2 FYNNEI. The CDR3 runs 12 residues. CDR3 sequence: CASSAQYNEQFF. The CDR3, as DNA: TGTGCCAGCAGTGCACAGTACAATGAGCAGTTCTTC.

The rearrangement uses TRBV5-1 and TRBJ2-1; a possible D gene is TRBD1 (5 bases). The CDR3 spans 19 residues. Germline CDR1 SGHRS, CDR2 YFSETQ. The ends were cut back, 3 bases at V and 0 bases at J, with 22 bases in the middle. This CDR3 is CASSSTVSDGPSSYNEQFF. The CDR3 DNA reads TGCGCCAGCAGCTCGACAGTGTCTGACGGGCCGAGCTCCTACAATGAGCAGTTCTTC.